This T cell receptor (beta chain) was captured in a study of T and B cells in COVID-19 patients. Study-level information: The recovered patients had mostly mild to moderate COVID-19 with outpatient management.

Each TRB amplification used roughly 220-550 ng of genomic DNA from blood. Germline CDR1 is MNHNS and CDR2 is SASEGT. The CDR3 loop spans 16 amino acids. With V trimmed by 4 bases and J by 4 bases, 9 bases remained unmatched. Multiplex PCR with BIOMED2 TRB-A/B primer pools amplified TRB rearrangements. TCRdb itself ran the multiplex PCR reads through MiXCR, one entry per CDR3 protein. The sample lists 13,000 to 15,000 distinct CDR3 sequences; roughly 30% were seen once. The chain combines TRBV6-1 with TRBJ2-7; the match to TRBD2 covers 11 bases. The sequencing sample was made of blood. The clonotype was recovered from a human donor who had recovered from COVID-19. The CDR3 DNA reads as TGTGCCAGCAGTGCCCTAGGTACTAGCGGGAGTTACGAGCAGTACTTC. Its translation is CASSALGTSGSYEQYF.